Each of the 6 T cell receptor beta chains below was sequenced from the same sample in a study of monozygotic twins with inflammatory bowel disease (dated by TCRdb to the late 2010s). The protocol used for the library was 5' RACE. The data were produced on an Illumina HiSeq 2500. The reads were reprocessed in TCRdb, with one entry per CDR3 protein sequence and no accompanying DNA. The table held for this sample gives around 450,000 distinct CDR3 sequences. 2% to 3% of the sample comes from the top ten. Sequencing used blood. Every receptor here comes from a human donor with ulcerative colitis or Crohn's disease, or a healthy co-twin of an affected twin (not recorded which).

CDR3 residues: CASSLSGNSPLHF. V and J are TRBV7-9 and TRBJ1-6. The germline V gene encodes CDR1 SEHNR and CDR2 FQNEAQ (reference sequence). The CDR3 totals 13 residues.

The CDR3 protein is CASSWGQATYNEQFF. This sequence joins TRBV5-8 and TRBJ2-1; there is no DNA to check the TCRdb D call of TRBD1. The CDR3 sequence is 15 residues long. From germline, CDR1 is SGHTS and CDR2 YDEGEE.

The chain recombines TRBV19 with TRBJ2-3; TCRdb's D gene call, TRBD1, goes unchecked for lack of DNA. Germline loops: CDR1 LNHDA, CDR2 SQIVND (reference sequence). The CDR3 has 12 amino acids. The CDR3 region is CASSGRKDTQYF.

The gene calls are TRBV20-1 and TRBJ2-1; there is no DNA to check the TCRdb D call of TRBD2. This CDR3 has 15 amino acids. The V gene's germline CDR1 is DFQATT and CDR2 SNEGSKA (reference sequence). The CDR3: CSAPGLAGVRNEQFF.

V gene TRBV7-3 combines with J gene TRBJ2-1; TCRdb proposes TRBD2, but this gene call is untestable without DNA. CDR1 and CDR2 (germline): SGHTA, FQGTGA. The CDR3 has 17 amino acids. CDR3: CASSLTASGGFYNEQFF.

The chain couples TRBV7-2 to TRBJ1-1; TCRdb's assignment of TRBD1 cannot be checked, as there is no DNA. The germline CDR1 and CDR2 sequences are SGHTA and FQGNSA. The CDR3 length is 20 residues. The CDR3 protein is CASSLAIVSEYPRPNTEAFF. The entire variable domain, with the rest obtained from reference TRBV7-2 and TRBJ1-1, is as follows: GAGVSQSPSNKVTEKGKDVELRCDPISGHTALYWYRQSLGQGLEFLIYFQGNSAPDKSGLPSDRFSAERTGGSVSTLTIQRTQQEDSAVYLCASSLAIVSEYPRPNTEAFFGQGTRLTVV.